These T cell receptor beta chains were read from a single sample in a study of blood T cell repertoires in COVID-19. Only in-frame clones appear in the TCRdb table, and some are missing; sequencing was by immunoSEQ multiplex PCR. The profile shows 450,000 to 500,000 clones, 88% of them singletons. The sample comprised PBMCs or T cells enriched from blood (not recorded which). These receptors came from a woman aged 60-75 years who had recovered from COVID-19. The CDR3 runs from the conserved cysteine through the conserved F or W. D genes are given only for firm matches. Size tells how often a clone was seen (once, few, many) or the class of an expanded clone, and some rows leave it out.

>TRBV2|TRBJ2-3|.|TRBD2
TGTGCCAGCAGTGTATTGGGCCCGCTAGCGGGAGGCACAGATACGCAGTATTTT
CASSVLGPLAGGTDTQYF
>TRBV15|TRBJ2-5|.|.
TGTGCCACCAGCAGAGATTGGGGGCCGGAGACCCAGTACTTC
CATSRDWGPETQYF
>TRBV27|TRBJ1-1|.|.
TGTGCCAGCAGTTTATACGATATCCCCGGCACTGAAGCTTTCTTT
CASSLYDIPGTEAFF
>TRBV7-6|TRBJ2-3|.|TRBD2
TGTGCCAGCAGCTGGACTAGCGGGGCGGCAGATACGCAGTATTTT
CASSWTSGAADTQYF
>TRBV5-8|TRBJ1-2|.|.
TGTGCCAGCAGCTTGGGACAGCCACTTAACTATGGCTACACCTTC
CASSLGQPLNYGYTF
>TRBV18|TRBJ1-1|.|TRBD1
TGTGCCAGCTCGCAGGGGGGGACAGGGGGCACTGAAGCTTTCTTT
CASSQGGTGGTEAFF
>TRBV6-5|TRBJ2-6|once|.
TGTGCCAGCAGCCTAGGGGGGGCGGGGGCCAACGTCCTGACTTTC
CASSLGGAGANVLTF
>TRBV5-1|TRBJ1-1|.|.
TGCGCCAGCAGCACAACAGGGCAAACTGAAGCTTTCTTT
CASSTTGQTEAFF
>TRBV28|TRBJ2-2|.|.
TGTGCCAGCAGTAGGGGATTGAACACCGGGGAGCTGTTTTTT
CASSRGLNTGELFF
>TRBV30|TRBJ2-7|once|TRBD1
TGTGCCTGGAGGTCCCCCGGGACAGGGTACGAGCAGTACTTC
CAWRSPGTGYEQYF
>TRBV6-5|TRBJ1-3|.|.
TGTGCCAGCAGTTACGGCCAGGGAAACACCATATATTTT
CASSYGQGNTIYF
>TRBV7-9|TRBJ1-1|once|.
TGTGCCAGCAGCTTTTCTCAGGGGCTGAACACTGAAGCTTTCTTT
CASSFSQGLNTEAFF
>TRBV2|TRBJ1-1|few|TRBD1
TGTGCCAGCAGTGACAGGGGGGAGGTTGAAGCTTTCTTT
CASSDRGEVEAFF
>TRBV28|TRBJ2-2|few|.
TGTGCCAGCAGACCCACCCGGGCAGGGTACACCGGGGAGCTGTTTTTT
CASRPTRAGYTGELFF
>TRBV10-2|TRBJ2-3|.|.
TGCGCCAGCAGTGAAGGTAGCCGCACAGATACGCAGTATTTT
CASSEGSRTDTQYF
>TRBV2|TRBJ1-6|.|.
TGTGCCAGCAGTCTACAGGGTCATAATTCACCCCTCCACTTT
CASSLQGHNSPLHF
>TRBV19|TRBJ2-3|.|.
TGTGCCAGTAGTATTTATTCGGCAGATACGCAGTATTTT
CASSIYSADTQYF
>TRBV5-6|TRBJ1-5|.|TRBD1
TGTGCCAGCAGCTTGGGACAGGGGAGACAGCCCCAGCATTTT
CASSLGQGRQPQHF
>TRBV10-3|TRBJ2-1|.|TRBD1
TGTGCCATCAGTGACAGACAGGGCAATGAGCAGTTCTTC
CAISDRQGNEQFF
>TRBV5-6|TRBJ1-5|.|.
TGTGCCAGCAGCTTCGGGGGGTTTGGCAATCAGCCCCAGCATTTT
CASSFGGFGNQPQHF
>TRBV15|TRBJ1-2|.|.
TGTGCCACCAGCTACCGACAGAGCCCTAACTATGGCTACACCTTC
CATSYRQSPNYGYTF
>TRBV29-1|TRBJ2-1|.|.
TGCAGCGTGCGGGGCTGGGTGGGGATGAATGAGCAGTTCTTC
CSVRGWVGMNEQFF
>TRBV5-1|TRBJ1-1|.|.
TGCGCCAGCAGCTTGGTAGACTCCCTCACTGAAGCTTTCTTT
CASSLVDSLTEAFF
>TRBV3-1/TRBV3-2|TRBJ2-5|.|.
TGTGCCAGCAGCCAAGGCAAAGAGCTGCAAGAGACCCAGTACTTC
CASSQGKELQETQYF
>TRBV27|TRBJ2-3|.|TRBD2
TGTGCCAGCAGTCGCAGCGGGGGCCGCACAGATACGCAGTATTTT
CASSRSGGRTDTQYF
>TRBV2|TRBJ1-1|.|.
TGTGCCAGCATGCAGCGCTGGGACACTGAAGCTTTCTTT
CASMQRWDTEAFF
>TRBV4-2|TRBJ1-5|.|TRBD1
TGTGCCAGCAGCCCATTAGACAGGGCAGGGCAGCCCCAGCATTTT
CASSPLDRAGQPQHF
>TRBV14|TRBJ1-2|.|.
TGTGCCAGCAGCCATTTAACAGGGAAAAATGGCTACACCTTC
CASSHLTGKNGYTF
>TRBV5-1|TRBJ2-2|.|TRBD1
TGCGCCAGCAGTACCGGCCGACAGGGGGTCTCGAACACCGGGGAGCTGTTTTTT
CASSTGRQGVSNTGELFF
>TRBV27|TRBJ2-3|once|TRBD1
TGTGCCAGCAGTTTAAAACAGGGGGCAGATACGCAGTATTTT
CASSLKQGADTQYF
>TRBV2|TRBJ1-2|.|TRBD1
TGTGCCAGCAGAGGACAGGGAATGGATGGCTACACCTTC
CASRGQGMDGYTF
>TRBV19|TRBJ1-2|few|.
TGTGCCAGTAGTACCCGTCGGGAGAACTATGGCTACACCTTC
CASSTRRENYGYTF
>TRBV2|TRBJ2-7|few|TRBD1
TGTGCCAGCAGGGCGACAGGGTCGCTTTCCTACGAGCAGTACTTC
CASRATGSLSYEQYF
>TRBV18|TRBJ2-3|.|TRBD2
TGTGCCAGTTCCGGACTAGCGGGGGGGCAAGATACGCAGTATTTT
CASSGLAGGQDTQYF
>TRBV2|TRBJ1-4|.|TRBD1
TGTGCCACCACGGGACAGGGGTTTAAAAAACTGTTTTTT
CATTGQGFKKLFF
>TRBV29-1|TRBJ1-2|.|TRBD1
TGCAGCGTTGATTGGGACAGGGCCTATGGCTACACCTTC
CSVDWDRAYGYTF
>TRBV5-4|TRBJ1-6|.|.
TGTGCCAGCAGCTTGAAACAGGGTAATAATTCACCCCTCCACTTT
CASSLKQGNNSPLHF
>TRBV24-1|TRBJ2-5|once|TRBD1
TGTGCCACCAGTGACCCCCGGACAGGGAAGGAGACCCAGTACTTC
CATSDPRTGKETQYF
>TRBV6-5|TRBJ2-1|.|TRBD1
TGTGCCAGCAGTCACGGGACAGGGTTCTATGAGCAGTTCTTC
CASSHGTGFYEQFF
>TRBV2|TRBJ2-3|.|TRBD2
TGTGCCAGCCCGGGACTAGAACCAGATACGCAGTATTTT
CASPGLEPDTQYF
>TRBV27|TRBJ1-2|.|TRBD1
TGTGCCAGCAGTCGGCTGGGACAGGGCACCAACTATGGCTACACCTTC
CASSRLGQGTNYGYTF
>TRBV19|TRBJ2-7|once|.
TGTGCCAGTAGTATAGGCCGAGGGGGCTACGAGCAGTACTTC
CASSIGRGGYEQYF
>TRBV11-2|TRBJ1-1|.|.
TGTGCCAGCAGCTTACTGGCGGGATCTCCTGAAGCTTTCTTT
CASSLLAGSPEAFF
>TRBV9|TRBJ1-1|.|TRBD1
TGTGCCAGCAGCGTTCAGGGGGCGAACACTGAAGCTTTCTTT
CASSVQGANTEAFF
>TRBV19|TRBJ2-3|.|.
TGTGCCACCCGTAGTTGGGCGTACACAGATACGCAGTATTTT
CATRSWAYTDTQYF
>TRBV20-1|TRBJ1-2|.|.
TGCACCGCCGAGTCTAACTATGGCTACACCTTC
CTAESNYGYTF
>TRBV27|TRBJ1-1|.|TRBD1
TGTGCCAGCAGTCCCCGGACAGGGAAGTTGAACACTGAAGCTTTCTTT
CASSPRTGKLNTEAFF
>TRBV6-2/TRBV6-3|TRBJ2-5|.|.
TGTGCCAGCACCCCGCAGCGGGTTAACGTGGAGACCCAGTACTTC
CASTPQRVNVETQYF
>TRBV6-1|TRBJ2-1|.|TRBD2
TGTGCCAGCAGTGAAGCGGGCCAGCGGGGTTACAATGAGCAGTTCTTC
CASSEAGQRGYNEQFF
>TRBV19|TRBJ2-3|.|TRBD2
TGTGCCAGTAGTATGGAAACTAGCGGGGGAGATACGCAGTATTTT
CASSMETSGGDTQYF